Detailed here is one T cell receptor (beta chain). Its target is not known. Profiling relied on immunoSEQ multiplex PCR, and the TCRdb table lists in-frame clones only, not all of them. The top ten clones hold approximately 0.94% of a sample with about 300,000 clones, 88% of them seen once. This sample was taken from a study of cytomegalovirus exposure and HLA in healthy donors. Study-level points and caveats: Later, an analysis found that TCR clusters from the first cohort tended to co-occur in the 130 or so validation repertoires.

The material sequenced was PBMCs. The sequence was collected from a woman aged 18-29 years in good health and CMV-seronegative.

The CDR3 sequence is CATSRDLGLAGEAQYF. In nucleotides, the CDR3 is TGTGCCACCAGCAGAGATCTCGGGCTAGCGGGAGAAGCGCAGTACTTC. The chain employs TRBV15 and TRBJ2-7, with TRBD2 identical over 10 bases. V was pared by 0 bases and J by 9 bases, with 11 bases of the junction left unmatched. The germline V gene has CDR1 LNHNV and CDR2 YYDKDF (reference sequence). The CDR3 is 16 residues long.